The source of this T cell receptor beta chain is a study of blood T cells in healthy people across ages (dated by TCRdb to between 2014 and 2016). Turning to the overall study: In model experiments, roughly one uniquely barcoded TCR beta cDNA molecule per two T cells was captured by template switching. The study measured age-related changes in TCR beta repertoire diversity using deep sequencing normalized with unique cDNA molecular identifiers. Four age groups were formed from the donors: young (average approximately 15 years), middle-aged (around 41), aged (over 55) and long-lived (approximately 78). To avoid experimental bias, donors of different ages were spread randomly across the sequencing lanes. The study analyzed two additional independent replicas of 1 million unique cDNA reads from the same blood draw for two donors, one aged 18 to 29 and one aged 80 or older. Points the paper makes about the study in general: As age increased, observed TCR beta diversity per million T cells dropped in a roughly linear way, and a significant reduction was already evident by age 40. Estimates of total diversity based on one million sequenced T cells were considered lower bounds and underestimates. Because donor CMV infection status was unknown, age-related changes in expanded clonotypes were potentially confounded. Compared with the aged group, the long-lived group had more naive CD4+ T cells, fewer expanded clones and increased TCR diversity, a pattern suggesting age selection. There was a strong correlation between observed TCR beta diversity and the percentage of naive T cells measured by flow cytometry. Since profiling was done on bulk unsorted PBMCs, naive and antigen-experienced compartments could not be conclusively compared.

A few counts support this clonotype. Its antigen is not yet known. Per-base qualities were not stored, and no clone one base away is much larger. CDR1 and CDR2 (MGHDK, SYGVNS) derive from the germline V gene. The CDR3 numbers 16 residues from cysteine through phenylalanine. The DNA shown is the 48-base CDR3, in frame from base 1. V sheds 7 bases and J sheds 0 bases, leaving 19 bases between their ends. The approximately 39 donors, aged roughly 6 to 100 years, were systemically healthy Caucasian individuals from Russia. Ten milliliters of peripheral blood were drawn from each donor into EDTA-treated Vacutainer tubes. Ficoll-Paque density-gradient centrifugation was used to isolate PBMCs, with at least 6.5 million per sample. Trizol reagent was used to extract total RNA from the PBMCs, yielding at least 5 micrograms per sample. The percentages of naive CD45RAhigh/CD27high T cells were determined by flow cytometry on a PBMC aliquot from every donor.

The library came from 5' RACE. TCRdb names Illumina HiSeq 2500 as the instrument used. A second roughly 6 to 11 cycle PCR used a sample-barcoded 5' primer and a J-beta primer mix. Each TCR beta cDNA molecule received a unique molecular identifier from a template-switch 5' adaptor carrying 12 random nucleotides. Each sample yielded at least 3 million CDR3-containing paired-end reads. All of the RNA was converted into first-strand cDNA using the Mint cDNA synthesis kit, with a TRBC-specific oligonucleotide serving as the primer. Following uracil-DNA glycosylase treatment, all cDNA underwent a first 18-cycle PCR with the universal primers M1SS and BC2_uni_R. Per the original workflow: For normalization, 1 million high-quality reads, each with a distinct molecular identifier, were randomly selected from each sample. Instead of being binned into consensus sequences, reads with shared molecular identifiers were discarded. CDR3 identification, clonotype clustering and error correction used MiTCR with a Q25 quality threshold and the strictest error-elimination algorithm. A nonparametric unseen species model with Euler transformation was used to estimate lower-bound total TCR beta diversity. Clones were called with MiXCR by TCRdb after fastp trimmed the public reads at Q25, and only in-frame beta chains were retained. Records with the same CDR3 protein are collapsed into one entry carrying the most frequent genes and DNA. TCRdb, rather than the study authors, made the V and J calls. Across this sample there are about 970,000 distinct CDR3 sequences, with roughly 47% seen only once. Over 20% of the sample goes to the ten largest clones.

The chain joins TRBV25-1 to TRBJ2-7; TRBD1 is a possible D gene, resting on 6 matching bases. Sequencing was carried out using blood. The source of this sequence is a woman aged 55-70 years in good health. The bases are TGTGCCAGCACCTTACGGACAGTGCCCAGCTCCTACGAGCAGTACTTC. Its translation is CASTLRTVPSSYEQYF.